Below, 20 T cell receptor beta chains from the same sample are listed, as sequenced in a study of blood T cell repertoires in COVID-19. Repertoires were generated with immunoSEQ multiplex PCR, while TCRdb's copy carries only in-frame clones and drops some. The table has 100,000 to 110,000 clones, over 80% seen once. The source material was peripheral blood. Receptors were obtained from a man between 45 and 60 years old with active or convalescent COVID-19.

The rearrangement links TRBV6-5 to TRBJ2-5; TRBD2 agrees at 11 bases. This CDR3 comprises 15 residues. Germline V lookup: CDR1 MNHEY, CDR2 SVGAGI. V gave up 6 bases and J gave up 6 bases; unmatched junction bases: 9. This chain's CDR3 is CASSRTSGRRKTQYF. CDR3 DNA sequence: TGTGCCAGCAGCCGTACTAGCGGGAGAAGGAAGACCCAGTACTTC.

This chain links TRBV4-1 with TRBJ2-7, with 8 bases that match TRBD2. V shed 3 bases and J 6 bases; nucleotides not matched to a gene: 16. The CDR3 is 17 amino acids. Per the germline V gene, CDR1 is MGHRA and CDR2 is YSYEKL. The CDR3 is CASSQGRREGLTPEQYF. For the CDR3, the DNA is TGCGCCAGCAGCCAGGGGAGACGGGAGGGCCTTACCCCCGAGCAGTACTTC.

The V and J genes are TRBV19 and TRBJ2-5, with D hard to call. Germline V gene data show CDR1 as LNHDA and CDR2 as SQIVND (reference sequence). The CDR3 is 11 amino acids. The V and J ends lost 6 bases and 4 bases respectively, with 6 bases between them. The CDR3 spells CASSGRETQYF. The CDR3 DNA reads TGTGCCAGTAGCGGTCGAGAGACCCAGTACTTC.

V and J are TRBV3-1 (or the pseudogene TRBV3-2) and TRBJ2-7; the D gene is possibly TRBD2 (5 bases). V was shortened by 3 bases and J by 2 bases, with 8 bases between the two germline ends. The length of the CDR3 is 13 residues. CDR1 is LGHDT, CDR2 YNNKEL, per germline (reference sequence). Here the CDR3 DNA reads TGTGCCAGCAGCCAGCCGAGGGCCTACGAGCAGTACTTC. Its translation: CASSQPRAYEQYF.

The chain is built from TRBV27 and TRBJ2-1, with 11 positions matching TRBD2. This CDR3 comprises 15 residues. V lost 2 bases and J lost 10; bases outside the gene matches: 7. Germline CDR1 MNHEY, CDR2 SMNVEV (reference sequence). The CDR3 region has the DNA TGTGCCAGCAGTTTAGAACTAGCGGGAGCAGGGGAGCAGTTCTTC. This translates into CASSLELAGAGEQFF.

Notes on this clone: Other DNA sequences within the sample encode an identical CDR3. V is TRBV27 and J is TRBJ2-1, with D hard to call. Trimming left V 8 bases short and J 0 bases short, with 14 bases between. The CDR3 contains 15 residues. CDR1 is MNHEY and CDR2 is SMNVEV in the germline V gene (reference sequence). CDR3 residues: CASSGSESSYNEQFF. CDR3 coding DNA: TGTGCCAGCTCTGGCAGCGAGAGCTCCTACAATGAGCAGTTCTTC.

This clone appeared a single time. The chain joins TRBV2 to TRBJ2-1, with D unresolved. Between the trimmed V and J ends, which lost 3 bases and 9 bases, there was a span of 6 bases. The CDR3 has 11 residues. Germline V gene lookup returns CDR1 SNHLY and CDR2 FYNNEI. The CDR3 nucleotides read TGTGCCAGCAGTGAGAGGTTTGAGCAGTTCTTC. Its protein is CASSERFEQFF.

This rearrangement joins TRBV11-3 to TRBJ2-3; no clear D gene. The CDR3 covers 17 residues. Trimming shortened V by 3 bases and J by 4 bases, and 20 bases separated the two germline ends. Looked up from germline, CDR1 is SGHNT and CDR2 is YENEEA. CDR3 region: CASSFRQESFEADTQYF. The CDR3 bases are TGTGCCAGCAGCTTCCGACAAGAAAGTTTTGAAGCAGATACGCAGTATTTT.

V is TRBV9 and J is TRBJ1-4; 7 bases align to TRBD1. After removal of 4 bases from V and 4 bases from J, the junction contained 4 bases not matched to a gene. The germline V gene encodes CDR1 SGDLS and CDR2 YYNGEE. There are 14 residues in the CDR3. The DNA of the CDR3 is TGTGCCAGCAGCTCGGGACAGTTTAATGAAAAACTGTTTTTT. It encodes CASSSGQFNEKLFF.

V and J are TRBV2 and TRBJ1-1, with 8 bases matching TRBD1. Germline-derived CDR1 and CDR2 are SNHLY and FYNNEI. This CDR3 has 14 residues. Losses at the gene ends were 4 bases for V and 3 bases for J; bases not matched to a gene: 4. The CDR3 DNA reads TGTGCCAGCAGTGGTCAGGGGGCCCACACTGAAGCTTTCTTT. Its translation: CASSGQGAHTEAFF.

This chain joins TRBV7-9 and TRBJ1-2; perhaps TRBD1 as D (6 bases). CDR1 is SEHNR and CDR2 is FQNEAQ in the germline V gene (reference sequence). The CDR3 is 12 amino acids. Trimming took 6 bases from V and 6 from J, leaving 11 bases between them. Written as DNA, the CDR3 is TGTGCCAGCAGGCGGGAGGGGGATGGCTACACCTTC. Encoded protein: CASRREGDGYTF.

V is TRBV20-1 and J is TRBJ1-2; D remains ambiguous. This CDR3 has 15 amino acids. Per germline, CDR1 DFQATT and CDR2 SNEGSKA (reference sequence). V was cut by 3 bases and J by 0 bases, with 14 bases left in between. The CDR3 DNA reads as TGCAGTGCTAGTGGTGACTCCTCAGCTAACTATGGCTACACCTTC. It encodes CSASGDSSANYGYTF.

The chain recombines TRBV9 with TRBJ1-2; no clear D. Germline V gives CDR1 SGDLS, CDR2 YYNGEE. Trimming stripped 0 bases from V and 2 bases from J, with 8 bases between. This CDR3 has 14 amino acids. CDR3 sequence reads: CASSVDSLNYGYTF. CDR3 coding DNA: TGTGCCAGCAGCGTAGACAGCCTCAACTATGGCTACACCTTC. Full variable domain (rest looked up from reference TRBV9 and TRBJ1-2): DSGVTQTPKHLITATGQRVTLRCSPRSGDLSVYWYQQSLDQGLQFLIQYYNGEERAKGNILERFSAQQFPDLHSELNLSSLELGDSALYFCASSVDSLNYGYTFGSGTRLTVV.

The chain combines TRBV2 with TRBJ1-4; D may be TRBD1 (6 bases). The germline V gene has CDR1 SNHLY and CDR2 FYNNEI. Between the trimmed V and J ends, which lost 8 bases and 0 bases, there was a span of 13 bases. This CDR3 is built from 15 residues. CDR3 in amino acids: CASETHRATNEKLFF. CDR3 DNA sequence: TGTGCCAGCGAGACCCACAGGGCAACTAATGAAAAACTGTTTTTT.

The chain joins TRBV12-5 to TRBJ1-6, with TRBD1 matching 7 bases. The CDR3 runs to 13 residues. The V segment lost 5 bases and the J segment 15 bases; nucleotides outside the gene matches: 10. Germline values: CDR1 LGHNT, CDR2 FRNRAP. CDR3 residues: CASGARTGAHLHF. CDR3 in DNA: TGTGCTAGTGGTGCCCGCACAGGGGCTCACCTCCACTTT.

This chain connects TRBV6-2 or TRBV6-3 to TRBJ2-2; 8 positions match TRBD1. This CDR3 comprises 15 residues. Germline V gene data show CDR1 as MNHEY and CDR2 as SVGEGT. J lost 4 bases, V lost 7 bases, and 8 bases had no gene match. As DNA, the CDR3 is TGTGCCAGCACCCCCCCACAGGGGGGCACCGGGGAGCTGTTTTTT. Amino acids: CASTPPQGGTGELFF.

The J gene is TRBJ2-2, the V gene TRBV12-3 or TRBV12-4, with TRBD2 as a possible D gene (5 bases). The CDR3 is made up of 12 amino acids. With 5 bases removed from V and 6 bases from J, the gap between germline ends came to 7 bases. In DNA form, the CDR3 reads TGTGCCAGCAGTGGGGAGCCCGGGGAGCTGTTTTTT. Protein product: CASSGEPGELFF.

CDR3 region: CASSQEEFRNTIYF. DNA of the CDR3: TGCGCCAGCAGCCAAGAGGAGTTCCGAAACACCATATATTTT. The rearrangement links TRBV4-1 to TRBJ1-3, with D uncertain. V lost 0 bases and J lost 5, with 8 bases in between. Germline V lookup: CDR1 MGHRA, CDR2 YSYEKL. This CDR3 region has 14 residues.

In its sample, this clone was seen once. The chain combines TRBV7-8 with TRBJ1-5; the match to TRBD1 covers 9 bases. This CDR3 has 15 residues. Looked up from germline, CDR1 is SGHVS and CDR2 is FQNEAQ. V lost 5 bases to trimming and J lost 5 bases; unmatched junction nucleotides: 7. The chain's CDR3 is CASSLGQGTYQPQHF. CDR3 coding DNA: TGTGCCAGCAGCCTGGGACAGGGTACTTATCAGCCCCAGCATTTT.

The table lists this clone with a count of one. This rearrangement joins TRBV9 to TRBJ1-3; D not certain. V was pared by 0 bases and J by 0 bases, with 10 bases between. Per germline, CDR1 SGDLS and CDR2 YYNGEE. The CDR3 covers 16 residues. This CDR3 reads CASSVAAASSGNTIYF. CDR3 coding DNA: TGTGCCAGCAGCGTAGCGGCAGCGAGCTCTGGAAACACCATATATTTT.